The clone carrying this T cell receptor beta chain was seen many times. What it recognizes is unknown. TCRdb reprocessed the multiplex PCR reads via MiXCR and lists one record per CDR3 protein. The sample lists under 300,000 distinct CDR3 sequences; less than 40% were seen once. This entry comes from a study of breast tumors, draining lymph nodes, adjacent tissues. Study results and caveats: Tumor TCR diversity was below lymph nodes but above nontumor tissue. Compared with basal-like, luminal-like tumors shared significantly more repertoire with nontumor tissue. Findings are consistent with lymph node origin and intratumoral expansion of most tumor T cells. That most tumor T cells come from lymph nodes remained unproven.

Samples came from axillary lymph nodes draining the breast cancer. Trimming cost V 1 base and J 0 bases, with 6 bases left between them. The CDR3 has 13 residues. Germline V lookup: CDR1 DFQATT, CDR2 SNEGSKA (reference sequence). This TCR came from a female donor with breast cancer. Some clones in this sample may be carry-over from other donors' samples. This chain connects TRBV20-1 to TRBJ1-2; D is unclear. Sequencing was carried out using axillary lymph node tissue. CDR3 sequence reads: CSARVKTNYGYTF. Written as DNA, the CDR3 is TGCAGTGCTAGAGTGAAGACTAACTATGGCTACACCTTC.